The entry below gives a single T cell receptor (beta chain) sequence along with its context. No antigen is known for it. Only in-frame clones appear in the TCRdb table, and some are missing; sequencing was by immunoSEQ multiplex PCR. The sample carries some 1.1 million clones, roughly 80% recorded once. This sample was taken from a study of shared clonotypes between healthy human individuals. General study results and limits: The four-donor shared clonotypes exceeded non-shared clonotypes in generation probability, with non-shared ones scoring lower.

Each sample came from a Caucasian adult donor living in Nashville, Tennessee. The investigators split CD4+ cells into a CD45RA+ naive subset and a CD45RA-negative memory subset. Germline V CDR1 and CDR2: SQVTM, ANQGSEA. Trimming took 3 bases from V and 5 from J, leaving 7 bases between them. CDR3 size: 11 residues. The source material was memory CD4+ T cells from PBMCs. Subset in this sample: CD45RA-negative fraction. The chain links TRBV29-1 to TRBJ1-1, with unresolved D. The origin of this receptor is a man between 18 and 35 years old in good health. Some clones in this sample may be carry-over from other donors' samples. CDR3 nucleotides: TGCAGCGTTGATTCGGGGACTGAAGCTTTCTTT. Translating it yields CSVDSGTEAFF.